These T cell receptor beta chains were read from a single sample in a study of PD-1 blockade in classical Hodgkin lymphoma. Sequencing was performed with immunoSEQ multiplex PCR; in TCRdb, only in-frame clones are kept and a portion is missing. Among about 94,000 clones listed, under 95% were seen once. The starting material was peripheral blood mononuclear cells (PBMCs), obtained before the fourth cycle of nivolumab. The origin of the receptors is a human donor with classical Hodgkin lymphoma. CDR3s include the opening cysteine and the closing phenylalanine or tryptophan. A D gene is named only where the DNA matches it firmly. The size of a clone is reported for some rows only, either as once, few or many, or as a class for expanded clones.

size | J | D | V | DNA | CDR3
NA | TRBJ1-2 | NA | TRBV6-1 | TGTGCCAGCAGTGAAGCAGGGAGGACGGTCTATGGCTACACCTTC | CASSEAGRTVYGYTF
NA | TRBJ1-1 | NA | TRBV19 | TGTGCCAGTAGTATCGGACAGATTAACACTGAAGCTTTCTTT | CASSIGQINTEAFF
once | TRBJ1-1 | NA | TRBV2 | TGTGCCAGCACCCCCAGGGGCAACACTGAAGCTTTCTTT | CASTPRGNTEAFF
NA | TRBJ2-1 | TRBD1 | TRBV7-9 | TGTGCCAGCAGTCGGCCCCGGGACAGGGTCGGACCGTCCTACAATGAGCAGTTCTTC | CASSRPRDRVGPSYNEQFF
NA | TRBJ2-2 | NA | TRBV21-1 | TGTGCCATCGGAGCGGGAGAAATGGTCGGGGAGCTGTTTTTT | CAIGAGEMVGELFF
once | TRBJ1-2 | NA | TRBV29-1 | TGCAGCGCGGGCGGGGGAATTAACTATGGCTACACCTTC | CSAGGGINYGYTF
NA | TRBJ2-7 | NA | TRBV30 | TGTGCCTGGAGTGTACGCTCGGGGATTGAGCAGTACTTC | CAWSVRSGIEQYF
NA | TRBJ2-1 | NA | TRBV21-1 | TGTGCCAGCAGCAAAAGGGGGCCCAACTCCTACAATGAGCAGTTCTTC | CASSKRGPNSYNEQFF
once | TRBJ2-7 | NA | TRBV28 | TGTGCCAGCGGAGGGGGCAGGGGCGAGCAGTACTTC | CASGGGRGEQYF
NA | TRBJ2-3 | TRBD2 | TRBV5-1 | TGCGCCAGCCACCCGGGACGGGGACTAGCGGGAGGTTCTTCTAGCACAGATACGCAGTATTTT | CASHPGRGLAGGSSSTDTQYF
NA | TRBJ2-7 | TRBD1 | TRBV18 | TGTGCCAGCTCACAAACAACAGGGGGCGAGGGCTACGAGCAGTACTTC | CASSQTTGGEGYEQYF
NA | TRBJ2-2 | NA | TRBV5-1 | TGCGCCAGCAGCTTGGGATACAGGAACACCGGGGAGCTGTTTTTT | CASSLGYRNTGELFF
NA | TRBJ2-5 | TRBD1 | TRBV18 | TGTGCCAGCTCACCACCAGGGGGCGAGTTCCCCCAGTACTTC | CASSPPGGEFPQYF
few | TRBJ2-5 | NA | TRBV19 | TGTGCCAGCTCTGATCCCGGGGGGCAGGGGTCTAGGGAGACCCAGTACTTC | CASSDPGGQGSRETQYF
NA | TRBJ2-7 | NA | TRBV27 | TGTGCCAGCAGTCCATTCCCAAAGACGGTCTACGAGCAGTACTTC | CASSPFPKTVYEQYF
NA | TRBJ2-4 | NA | TRBV7-6 | TGTGCCAGCAGCTTAGGGGGACCCACAAACATTCAGTACTTC | CASSLGGPTNIQYF
NA | TRBJ2-3 | NA | TRBV7-8 | TGTGCCAGCAGCCCCGGGACATACGGCGGCAAGGAGTATTTT | CASSPGTYGGKEYF
NA | TRBJ2-5 | TRBD2 | TRBV5-5 | TGTGCCAGCAGCACTGACGGGACTAGCGGGAGGATGTACCAAGAGACCCAGTACTTC | CASSTDGTSGRMYQETQYF
NA | TRBJ2-1 | NA | TRBV19 | TGTGCCACCTCTTCCGGCCCATCCTACAATGAGCAGTTCTTC | CATSSGPSYNEQFF
NA | TRBJ2-3 | NA | TRBV5-4 | TGTGCCAGCAGCCGGACGGTTAGCACAGATACGCAGTATTTT | CASSRTVSTDTQYF
NA | TRBJ2-5 | TRBD2 | TRBV2 | TGTGCCAGCAGTTGGGAGGGAAAAGAGGCCCAGTACTTC | CASSWEGKEAQYF
NA | TRBJ2-3 | NA | TRBV28 | TGTGCCAGCAGTTCAGTTTGGGCTAGCACCGATACGCAGTATTTT | CASSSVWASTDTQYF
once | TRBJ2-7 | NA | TRBV14 | TGTGCCAGCAGCTGGAGTCCCCGCCCCTACGAGCAGTACTTC | CASSWSPRPYEQYF
NA | TRBJ2-1 | NA | TRBV27 | TGTGCCAGCAGTTTTATTCCAGGATTAGGCAATGAGCAGTTCTTC | CASSFIPGLGNEQFF
once | TRBJ2-1 | TRBD2 | TRBV10-1 | TGCGCCAGCAGGACGGGACTAGCGGGACCATCGGTGACTCTGATCCCGGTCTTC | CASRTGLAGPSVTLIPVF
few | TRBJ1-2 | NA | TRBV7-9 | TGTGCCAGCAGCTTAGCCGGGGACTATGGCTACACCTTC | CASSLAGDYGYTF
NA | TRBJ2-3 | NA | TRBV5-1 | TGCGCCAGCAGCTTTCGATTTTCCACAGATACGCAGTATTTT | CASSFRFSTDTQYF
NA | TRBJ1-2 | NA | TRBV9 | TGTGCCAGCAGCCAGGGGACGAACGAAGGCTATGGCTACACCTTC | CASSQGTNEGYGYTF
few | TRBJ2-2 | NA | TRBV14 | TGTGCCAGCAGCCGAGACAGGCAAACCGGGGAGCTGTTTTTT | CASSRDRQTGELFF
once | TRBJ1-3 | NA | TRBV6-6 | TGTGCCAGCAGCCGACTGGGACATACGTCTGGAAACACCATATATTTT | CASSRLGHTSGNTIYF
NA | TRBJ1-1 | NA | TRBV7-9 | TGTGCCAGCACATCGGGGCGGAGCACTGAAGCTTTCTTT | CASTSGRSTEAFF
NA | TRBJ2-5 | NA | TRBV5-4 | TGTGCCAGCAGCTTGGTGGCTCAAGAGACCCAGTACTTC | CASSLVAQETQYF
NA | TRBJ2-5 | TRBD2 | TRBV4-1 | TGCGCCAGCAGCCAAGATCAATGGACTAGCGGGAGTGTCGGGGGGGAGACCCAGTACTTC | CASSQDQWTSGSVGGETQYF
NA | TRBJ1-4 | NA | TRBV29-1 | TGCAGCGTCCACGAGGGGCTACGTGAAAAACTGTTTTTT | CSVHEGLREKLFF
NA | TRBJ2-7 | TRBD2 | TRBV11-2 | TGTGCCAGCAGCTTAGAGTCACTAGCGCCCTACGAGCAGTACTTC | CASSLESLAPYEQYF
once | TRBJ1-2 | NA | TRBV30 | TGTGCCTGGAGTGTAAGGGGCAGGGTGGGCGGCTACACCTTC | CAWSVRGRVGGYTF
NA | TRBJ1-4 | NA | TRBV5-6 | TGTGCCAGCAGCTCCAGGGTTAATGAAAAACTGTTTTTT | CASSSRVNEKLFF
NA | TRBJ1-3 | NA | TRBV28 | TGTGCCAGCAGCCGGGATTTCAGGGGAACGTCAGGAAACACCATATATTTT | CASSRDFRGTSGNTIYF
NA | TRBJ1-2 | TRBD1 | TRBV27 | TGTGCCAGCAGTTTATCGGGACAGCTCTATGGCTACACCTTC | CASSLSGQLYGYTF
NA | TRBJ2-3 | NA | TRBV4-1 | TGCGCCAGCAGCCAAGAGGGACGGGGAATTAGCACAGATACGCAGTATTTT | CASSQEGRGISTDTQYF
NA | TRBJ2-3 | TRBD2 | TRBV6-1 | TGTGCCAGCAGTGGGGCGGGGGGCACAGATACGCAGTATTTT | CASSGAGGTDTQYF
NA | TRBJ2-3 | NA | TRBV19 | TGTGCCAGTAGTATAGTTACGGCGGCAGGTTGGGCAGATACGCAGTATTTT | CASSIVTAAGWADTQYF
NA | TRBJ1-6 | TRBD1 | TRBV2 | TGTGCCAGCAGTGTGGGACAGAATTCACCCCTCCACTTT | CASSVGQNSPLHF
NA | TRBJ2-7 | NA | TRBV28 | TGTGCCAGCAGTTCCCCGGGGGTTCGCGGGGAATTCCGTGACGAGCAGTACTTC | CASSSPGVRGEFRDEQYF
NA | TRBJ1-2 | NA | TRBV28 | TGTGCCAGCAGTTTAGTACAGGACAACCGTGGCTACACCTTC | CASSLVQDNRGYTF
NA | TRBJ2-3 | NA | TRBV6-6 | TGTGCCAGCAGGCCCTGGACGGGGCTGCGCACAGATACGCAGTATTTT | CASRPWTGLRTDTQYF
once | TRBJ1-2 | NA | TRBV19 | TGTGCCAGTAGACATATAGGTGGCTACACCTTC | CASRHIGGYTF